Presented here are 28 T cell receptor beta chains from one specimen sequenced in a study of blood T cell repertoires in COVID-19. Only in-frame clones appear in the TCRdb table, and some are missing; sequencing was by immunoSEQ multiplex PCR. The repertoire consists of tens of thousands of clones, with more than 70% occurring once and the leading ten covering about 4.6%. Sequencing was done on a sample of peripheral blood. The receptors were sampled from a man aged 55 to 70 with acute or convalescent COVID-19.

This chain uses TRBV9 with TRBJ2-7; the match to TRBD1 covers 7 bases. V trimming: 4 bases; J trimming: 2 bases; junction bases outside the gene matches: 9. Germline V gene data show CDR1 as SGDLS and CDR2 as YYNGEE. The CDR3 consists of 15 residues. CDR3 loop: CASSPTGTATYEQYF. CDR3 DNA sequence: TGTGCCAGCAGCCCGACCGGGACAGCGACCTACGAGCAGTACTTC.

In this sample, this clone turned up once. The V gene is TRBV21-1, the J gene TRBJ2-7; TRBD1 was called by the table and not checked on the DNA. TRBV21-1 is an annotated pseudogene. This CDR3 comprises 16 residues. The chain's CDR3 is CASSSEGLQGNHEQYF. Here the CDR3 DNA reads TGTGCCAGCAGCTCGGAGGGTCTACAGGGGAACCACGAGCAGTACTTC.

This chain links TRBV11-1 with TRBJ1-1, with D unresolved. Trimming removed 4 bases from V and 7 bases from J, with 13 bases in between. Germline CDR1 and CDR2: SGHAT and FQDESV (reference sequence). This CDR3 is built from 13 residues. CDR3 coding DNA: TGTGCCAGCAGCTGTCCGTCCTGCGTTGAAGCTTTCTTT. Encoded protein: CASSCPSCVEAFF.

The chain is built from TRBV10-3 and TRBJ2-7, with TRBD1 matching over 10 bases. Trimming cost V 6 bases and J 5 bases; bases outside gene matches: 10. The CDR3 is 15 amino acids. Per the germline V gene, CDR1 is ENHRY and CDR2 is SYGVKD. The CDR3 DNA reads as TGTGCCATCAGAGAGACAGGGGGCCGTGTCGACGAGCAGTACTTC. Protein sequence: CAIRETGGRVDEQYF.

CDR3 in amino acids: CASSEQQGLNSPLHF. The CDR3 bases are TGTGCCAGCAGTGAACAACAGGGGTTAAATTCACCCCTCCACTTT. The V gene is TRBV6-1, the J gene TRBJ1-6; TRBD1 matches 7 bases. Germline CDR1 and CDR2: MNHNS and SASEGT. The ends lost 2 bases at V and 7 bases at J; junction bases unmatched: 5. The CDR3 spans 15 residues.

The chain couples TRBV6-5 to TRBJ2-7; the match to TRBD1 covers 7 bases. This CDR3 has 14 amino acids. The ends lost 11 bases at V and 2 bases at J; junction bases unmatched: 12. Per the germline V gene, CDR1 is MNHEY and CDR2 is SVGAGI. The CDR3 loop is CAGRQDRQAYEQYF. As DNA, the CDR3 is TGTGCCGGGCGACAGGACAGGCAAGCCTACGAGCAGTACTTC.

The V call is TRBV10-2, the J call TRBJ2-3, with D possibly being TRBD2 (5 bases). V was clipped by 6 bases and J by 1 base, with 11 bases between them. The germline V gene encodes CDR1 WSHSY and CDR2 SAAADI. The CDR3 covers 14 residues. CDR3 protein: CASSGSGRTDTQYF. Here the CDR3 DNA reads TGCGCCAGCAGCGGAAGCGGCCGCACAGATACGCAGTATTTT.

The chain combines TRBV2 with TRBJ2-2; D might be TRBD1 (6 bases). Trimming removed 10 bases from V and 1 base from J, with 13 bases in between. Germline loops: CDR1 SNHLY, CDR2 FYNNEI. This CDR3 has 14 residues. In DNA form, the CDR3 reads TGTGCCACAAGGGCAGGGGAGAACACCGGGGAGCTGTTTTTT. Protein sequence: CATRAGENTGELFF.

The chain carries TRBV7-9 and TRBJ1-2, with a possible D match to TRBD1 (5 bases). The V end was cut by 1 base, the J end by 5 bases, with 11 bases between. Germline V gene sequence: CDR1 SEHNR, CDR2 FQNEAQ (reference sequence). The CDR3 has 14 residues. CDR3 in amino acids: CASSLGVGAYGYTF. The CDR3 DNA is TGTGCCAGCAGCTTAGGGGTAGGGGCGTATGGCTACACCTTC.

The CDR3 reads CASSLSTGGSYEQYF. CDR3 in DNA: TGTGCCAGCAGCTTATCGACAGGGGGCTCCTACGAGCAGTACTTC. V gene TRBV11-2 combines with J gene TRBJ2-7; 9 nucleotides match TRBD1. Germline trimming cut 2 bases from V and 0 bases from J; bases unmatched to any gene: 2. This CDR3 is 15 amino acids long. In germline, CDR1 is SGHAT, CDR2 FQNNGV.

This clone appeared a single time. The J gene is TRBJ1-2, the V gene TRBV10-1; D is unclear. Between the trimmed V and J ends, which lost 3 bases and 2 bases, there was a span of 16 bases. The CDR3 sequence is 16 residues long. In germline, CDR1 is WNHNN, CDR2 SYGVQD (reference sequence). The CDR3 DNA reads TGCGCCAGCAGTGACAACGGGTGGATTGTCAACTATGGCTACACCTTC. Translating it yields CASSDNGWIVNYGYTF.

The chain combines TRBV18 with TRBJ1-5, with TRBD1 matching over 7 bases. Trimming cost V 6 bases and J 5 bases; bases outside gene matches: 4. The CDR3 has 13 residues. Germline V lookup: CDR1 KGHSH, CDR2 LQKENI. CDR3 in DNA: TGTGCCAGCTCGCTCGGGACAGATCAGCCCCAGCATTTT. Its protein product is CASSLGTDQPQHF. The whole variable domain, filled in from reference TRBV18 and TRBJ1-5, reads NAGVMQNPRHLVRRRGQEARLRCSPMKGHSHVYWYRQLPEEGLKFMVYLQKENIIDESGMPKERFSAEFPKEGPSILRIQQVVRGDSAAYFCASSLGTDQPQHFGDGTRLSIL.

V is TRBV19 and J is TRBJ2-3, with a weak D call TRBD1 (6 bases). The CDR3 length is 17 residues. The V and J ends lost 3 bases and 4 bases respectively, with 20 bases between them. Germline V gene sequence: CDR1 LNHDA, CDR2 SQIVND (reference sequence). CDR3 sequence: CASSIGIDRRGSDTQYF. The CDR3, as DNA: TGTGCCAGTAGTATTGGTATCGACAGGCGAGGGTCAGATACGCAGTATTTT.

This clone was recorded a few times. The chain employs TRBV9 and TRBJ1-2, with TRBD1 identical over 7 bases. This CDR3 spans 16 amino acids. V shed 2 bases and J 6 bases; nucleotides not matched to a gene: 13. Germline-derived CDR1 and CDR2 are SGDLS and YYNGEE. DNA of the CDR3: TGTGCCAGCAGCGTCGGTTGGGACAGCGATGGCCATGGCTACACCTTC. Translation: CASSVGWDSDGHGYTF.

V gene TRBV6-5 combines with J gene TRBJ1-4, with TRBD1 as a possible D gene (5 bases). The V gene's germline CDR1 is MNHEY and CDR2 SVGAGI. The CDR3 runs to 13 residues. The V end was cut by 4 bases, the J end by 9 bases, with 12 bases between. The CDR3 sequence is CASSFPGEKKLFF. In DNA, the CDR3 is TGTGCCAGCAGTTTTCCGGGGGAGAAAAAACTGTTTTTT.

This clone was detected once. The rearrangement joins TRBV5-1 to TRBJ2-3, with a weak D call TRBD2 (6 bases). The V end was cut by 0 bases, the J end by 7 bases, with 18 bases between. Germline CDR1 is SGHRS and CDR2 is YFSETQ. The CDR3 has 16 residues. The CDR3 is CASSLAASDLSHTQYF. In DNA, the CDR3 is TGCGCCAGCAGCTTGGCGGCTAGCGACCTGTCCCATACGCAGTATTTT.

The rearrangement links TRBV6-5 to TRBJ2-7, with TRBD1 identical over 9 bases. V lost 6 bases to trimming and J lost 5 bases; unmatched junction nucleotides: 8. The V gene's germline CDR1 is MNHEY and CDR2 SVGAGI. This CDR3 is 14 amino acids long. As DNA, the CDR3 is TGTGCCAGCAGCCTACAGGGGGCTTTTGACGAGCAGTACTTC. Protein: CASSLQGAFDEQYF.

Concerning this clone itself: One junction end disagrees with the germline gene, perhaps due to a read error. The CDR3 is CASSRGVPEAFF. CDR3 nucleotide sequence: TGTGCCAGCAGCCGCGGGGTACCTGAGGCTTTCTTT. V and J are TRBV14 and TRBJ1-1, with D hard to call. The CDR3 runs to 12 residues. The germline gives CDR1 SGHDN, CDR2 FVKESK. Together with reference TRBV14 and TRBJ1-1, the CDR3 gives the full variable domain: EAGVTQFPSHSVIEKGQTVTLRCDPISGHDNLYWYRRVMGKEIKFLLHFVKESKQDESGMPNNRFLAERTGGTYSTLKVQPAELEDSGVYFCASSRGVPEAFFGQGTRLTVV.

The V and J genes are TRBV5-1 and TRBJ2-7, with 8 bases that match TRBD2. Trimming took 4 bases from V and 3 from J; bases not matched to a gene: 3. CDR1 is SGHRS, CDR2 YFSETQ, per germline. This CDR3 has 13 residues. CDR3: CASSPSGGYEQYF. The CDR3 DNA follows: TGCGCCAGCAGCCCCAGCGGGGGCTACGAGCAGTACTTC.

V is TRBV7-2 and J is TRBJ2-7, with D possibly matching TRBD2 (5 bases). The CDR3 is 13 residues long. From germline, CDR1 is SGHTA and CDR2 FQGNSA. V lost 5 bases, J lost 7 bases, and 15 bases lay in between. CDR3 amino acids: CASSPPGKQEQYF. In DNA form, the CDR3 reads TGTGCCAGCAGCCCACCCGGGAAGCAGGAGCAGTACTTC.

The CDR3 region has the DNA TGTGCCAGCAGCCGCGAGACTAGCGGGAGAATGGCGCAGTACTTC. This sequence encodes CASSRETSGRMAQYF. The chain combines TRBV3-1 (or the pseudogene TRBV3-2) with TRBJ2-7; 12 bases agree with TRBD2. CDR3 length equals 15 residues. CDR1 is LGHDT and CDR2 is YNNKEL in the germline V gene (reference sequence). The V and J ends lost 4 bases and 9 bases, in that order; junction bases with no gene match: 10.

This clone showed up just once. The chain has TRBV5-4 and TRBJ2-2, with 9 positions matching TRBD2. J lost 9 bases, V lost 4 bases, and 13 bases had no gene match. The CDR3 runs to 16 residues. In germline, CDR1 is SGHNT, CDR2 YYREEE (reference sequence). The DNA for the CDR3 is TGTGCCAGCAGCCCACCCGGGTTGCGGGGGGGCCGGGAGCTGTTTTTT. This codes for CASSPPGLRGGRELFF.

The V call is TRBV11-1, the J call TRBJ2-1; D perhaps matches TRBD2 (6 bases). Trimming took off 1 base at V and 1 base at J, with 8 bases between the two ends. Germline CDR1 SGHAT, CDR2 FQDESV (reference sequence). The CDR3 is 15 residues long. In nucleotides, the CDR3 is TGTGCCAGCAGCTTAGTGGCGGGGTCCTACAATGAGCAGTTCTTC. Encoded protein: CASSLVAGSYNEQFF.

This chain connects TRBV5-4 to TRBJ1-1; D perhaps matches TRBD1 (5 bases). Germline V lookup: CDR1 SGHNT, CDR2 YYREEE (reference sequence). This CDR3 has 13 amino acids. Trimming left V 0 bases short and J 4 bases short, with 7 bases between. CDR3: CASSLDRPTEAFF. The CDR3, as DNA: TGTGCCAGCAGCTTGGACAGGCCCACTGAAGCTTTCTTT.

The chain uses TRBV5-4 and TRBJ1-2, with a weak D call TRBD1 (6 bases). V lost 7 bases, J lost 7 bases, and 20 bases lay in between. This CDR3 contains 14 residues. Per the germline V gene, CDR1 is SGHNT and CDR2 is YYREEE (reference sequence). The chain's CDR3 is CASSEGGGWGGYTF. The CDR3 DNA is TGTGCCAGCTCAGAGGGCGGGGGCTGGGGTGGCTACACCTTC.

In nucleotides, the CDR3 is TGTGCCAGCAGTTCCTCCCGCCGGGCGGGAGGAGCTTCACCCCTCCACTTT. This encodes CASSSSRRAGGASPLHF. The genes are TRBV5-8 and TRBJ1-6, with D uncertain. Germline CDR1 reads SGHTS; CDR2 reads YDEGEE. CDR3 length equals 17 residues. Trimming pared 5 bases from V and 9 bases from J, leaving 24 bases between.

The gene calls are TRBV24-1 and TRBJ1-5; 11 nucleotides agree with TRBD1. The CDR3 is made up of 16 amino acids. CDR1 is KGHDR, CDR2 SFDVKD, per germline. Trimming at V came to 4 bases and at J to 4 bases, leaving 5 bases not matched to a gene. The CDR3 nucleotides read TGTGCCACCAGTGACACCGGGACAGGGGGAAATCAGCCCCAGCATTTT. Its translation: CATSDTGTGGNQPQHF.

The chain is built from TRBV3-1 (or the pseudogene TRBV3-2) and TRBJ1-3, with no clear D. The V end lost 4 bases, the J end lost 1 base, and 8 bases lay between the germline ends. Per germline, CDR1 LGHDT and CDR2 YNNKEL (reference sequence). The CDR3 length is 14 residues. The CDR3 loop is CASSPFGSGNTIYF. CDR3 nucleotides: TGTGCCAGCAGCCCCTTCGGTTCTGGAAACACCATATATTTT.